This record covers a single TCR beta chain. The record originates from a study of technical replicates of blood from several donors. Germline CDR1 KGHSH, CDR2 LQKENI. The CDR3 loop spans 12 amino acids. Trimming took 8 bases from V and 5 from J, leaving 9 bases between them. Repertoires were generated with immunoSEQ multiplex PCR, while TCRdb's copy carries only in-frame clones and drops some. This table holds tens of thousands of clones, about 91% found once. This TCR was sampled from a human donor in good health. The sequenced material came from T cells isolated from PBMCs. This rearrangement joins TRBV18 to TRBJ2-2, with D possibly being TRBD1 (5 bases). The CDR3 loop is CASPRETGELFF. For the CDR3, the DNA is TGTGCCAGCCCCAGGGAAACCGGGGAGCTGTTTTTT.